What follows describes a single T cell receptor (beta chain). The antigen is not known. TCRdb used MiXCR to reprocess the reads, holding one entry per CDR3 protein. The sample has roughly 720,000 distinct CDR3 sequences, 35% seen once. The V gene end was trimmed by 3 bases and the J gene end by 2 bases; junction bases not matched to a gene: 8. The germline CDR1 and CDR2 sequences are MGHRA and YSYEKL. The CDR3 is 16 residues long. This sample stems from a study of T cell repertoires in cytomegalovirus infection. On the study more broadly: Shared public TCR beta signatures pointed to both CMV infection and a matching HLA type. Study-level points and caveats: Dominating the ex vivo response were TCR beta clonotypes that were CMV-specific and HLA-C-restricted.

The sequenced sample was PBMCs. The chain has TRBV4-1 and TRBJ2-3, with TRBD1 identical over 7 bases. This TCR came from a human donor in good health (CMV status not recorded). Some clones in this sample may be carry-over from other donors' samples. This chain's CDR3 is CASSHPGQADTDTQYF. CDR3 DNA: TGCGCCAGCAGCCACCCCGGACAGGCCGACACAGATACGCAGTATTTT.